A single count supports the clone carrying this T cell receptor beta chain. Its specificity is unknown. This specimen belongs to a study of OX40 agonist ivuxolimab in advanced cancers. Whole-study context: Allowance was made for prior anti-PD-1, anti-PD-L1 or anti-CTLA-4 therapy, and around 41% had some.

The CDR3 contains 14 residues. The germline gives CDR1 MNHEY, CDR2 SVGAGI. V dropped 6 bases and J dropped 0 bases, with 11 bases sitting between them. Clones were read by immunoSEQ multiplex PCR, and TCRdb kept only the in-frame ones, dropping some. The data show about 100,000 clones, about 88% seen once. Study conclusions and caveats: The study found that CD8+ T cells averaged more expanded clones than CD4+.

Autoimmune disease history or systemic immunosuppression led to patient exclusion. V and J are TRBV6-5 and TRBJ1-1; TRBD1 is a possible D gene (5 bases). The sample consisted of CD4+ or CD8+ T cells sorted from blood, taken in a trial of the OX40 agonist ivuxolimab. This receptor was taken from an adult with an advanced solid tumor such as melanoma, head and neck, liver or kidney cancer. CDR3 amino acids: CASRTGRLNTEAFF. The CDR3 nucleotides are TGTGCCAGCAGGACGGGACGGTTGAACACTGAAGCTTTCTTT.